This TCR beta chain was recorded in a study of T cells in Graves' hyperthyroidism and ophthalmopathy. RNA transcripts provided the source from which TCR beta CDR3 regions were amplified. First-round RT-PCR targeting the TCR CDR3 was performed with the HTBI primer set. TCRdb fed the multiplex PCR reads into MiXCR, producing one record per CDR3 protein. In the table there are about 600,000 distinct CDR3 sequences, more than 13% of which are singletons. With V trimmed by 5 bases and J by 0 bases, 3 bases remained unmatched. Germline values: CDR1 DFQATT, CDR2 SNEGSKA (reference sequence). There are 13 residues in the CDR3. Uncontrolled infection, other autoimmune disease, pregnancy or lactation led to exclusion.

This TCR was recovered from a woman younger than 35 with Graves' ophthalmopathy. The genes are TRBV20-1 and TRBJ2-7, with 8 bases fitting TRBD2. The specimen was blood. CDR3 nucleotides: TGCAGTGCTGACGGACTAGCCTCCTACGAGCAGTACTTC. Encoded protein: CSADGLASYEQYF.